This section outlines one TCR beta chain sequence together with its context. Antigen: not known. Amplified regions were TCR beta CDR3 sequences from RNA transcripts. Initially, a first-round RT-PCR of the TCR CDR3 employed the HTBI primer set. TCRdb called the multiplex PCR reads again in MiXCR, with one record for every CDR3 protein. The table records hundreds of thousands of distinct CDR3 sequences, roughly 13% of them present only once. The source of the sample is a study of T cells in Graves' hyperthyroidism and ophthalmopathy. Findings and limits, study-wide: Most clonotypes expanded in thyroid above 0.001 were likewise present in blood.

Predating any ophthalmopathy symptoms, the blood sample was taken at first hyperthyroidism diagnosis. PBMCs were collected from an approximately 9.5 ml volume of fresh peripheral blood. The CDR3 contains 13 residues. Deletions cut 5 bases from V and 2 bases from J, with 12 bases between. The germline CDR1 and CDR2 sequences are GTSNPN and SVGIG (reference sequence). The chain couples TRBV30 to TRBJ2-5, with TRBD2 as a possible D gene (6 bases). Sequencing was done on a sample of blood. The clonotype originates from a woman aged 25 to 39 with Graves' hyperthyroidism that later progressed to Graves' ophthalmopathy. CDR3 protein: CAWGSGLQETQYF. For the CDR3, the DNA is TGTGCCTGGGGCTCGGGACTGCAAGAGACCCAGTACTTC.